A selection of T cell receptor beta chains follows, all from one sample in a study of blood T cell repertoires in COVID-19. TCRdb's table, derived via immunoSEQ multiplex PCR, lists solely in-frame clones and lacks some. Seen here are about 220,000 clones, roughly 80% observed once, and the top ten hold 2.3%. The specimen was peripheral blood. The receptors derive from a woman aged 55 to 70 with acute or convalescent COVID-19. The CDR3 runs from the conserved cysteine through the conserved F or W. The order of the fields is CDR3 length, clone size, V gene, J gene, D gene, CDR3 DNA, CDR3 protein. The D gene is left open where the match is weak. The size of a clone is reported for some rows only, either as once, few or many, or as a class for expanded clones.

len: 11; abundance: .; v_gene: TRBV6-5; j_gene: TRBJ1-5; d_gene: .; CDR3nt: TGTGCCAGGGCAAACAATCAGCCCCAGCATTTT; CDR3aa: CARANNQPQHF
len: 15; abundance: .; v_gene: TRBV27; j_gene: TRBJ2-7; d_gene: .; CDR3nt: TGTGCCAGCAGTTTATCCTGGCAGGGTGCCTACGAGCAGTACTTC; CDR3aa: CASSLSWQGAYEQYF
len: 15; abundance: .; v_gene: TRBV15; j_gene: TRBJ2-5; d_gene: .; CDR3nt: TGTGCCACCAGCAGGGGGGCAGGGGCTGGAGAGACCCAGTACTTC; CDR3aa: CATSRGAGAGETQYF
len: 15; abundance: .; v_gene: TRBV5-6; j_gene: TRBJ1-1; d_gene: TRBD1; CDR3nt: TGTGCCAGCGCCGACAGGGGATTCGGGGACACTGAAGCTTTCTTT; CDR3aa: CASADRGFGDTEAFF
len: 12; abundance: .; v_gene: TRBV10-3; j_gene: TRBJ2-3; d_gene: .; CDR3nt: TGTGCCGCATCGGGGTCCACAGATACGCAGTATTTT; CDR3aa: CAASGSTDTQYF
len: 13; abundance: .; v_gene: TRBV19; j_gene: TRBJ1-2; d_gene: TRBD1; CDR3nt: TGTGCCAGTAGTGTACAGGGGGTAAATGGCTACACCTTC; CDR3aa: CASSVQGVNGYTF
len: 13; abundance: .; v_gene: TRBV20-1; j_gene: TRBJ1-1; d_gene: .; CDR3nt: TGCAGTGCTAGTTCAGGGATCAACACTGAAGCTTTCTTT; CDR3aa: CSASSGINTEAFF
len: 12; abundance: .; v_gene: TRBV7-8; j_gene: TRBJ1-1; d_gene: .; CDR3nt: TGTGCCAGCAGTCCAAAGGAGGCGGAAGCTTTCTTT; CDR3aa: CASSPKEAEAFF
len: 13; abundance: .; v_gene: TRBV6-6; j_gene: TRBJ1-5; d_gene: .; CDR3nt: TGTGCCAGCAGTTGGGACACAAATCAGCCCCAGCATTTT; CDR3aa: CASSWDTNQPQHF
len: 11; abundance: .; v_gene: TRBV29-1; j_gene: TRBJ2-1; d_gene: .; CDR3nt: TGCAGCGCCCCGAGGCGCGATGAGCAGTTCTTC; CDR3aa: CSAPRRDEQFF
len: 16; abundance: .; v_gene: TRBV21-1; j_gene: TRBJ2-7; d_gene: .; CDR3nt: TGTGCCAGCAGCAAACAGAGTGACAGGGGATATGGAGAGCAGTACTTC; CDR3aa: CASSKQSDRGYGEQYF
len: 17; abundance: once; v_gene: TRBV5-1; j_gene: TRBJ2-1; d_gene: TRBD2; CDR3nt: TGCGCCAGCAGCTCTCAAGTTACTAGCGGGGGGGACAATGAGCAGTTCTTC; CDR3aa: CASSSQVTSGGDNEQFF
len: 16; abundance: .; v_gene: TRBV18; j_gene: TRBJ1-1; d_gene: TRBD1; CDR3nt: TGTGCCAGCTCACCTTTCCCGGACAGGGGGATGACTGAAGCTTTCTTT; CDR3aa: CASSPFPDRGMTEAFF
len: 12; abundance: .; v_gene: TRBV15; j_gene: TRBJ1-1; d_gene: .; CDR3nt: TGTGCCACCAGCAGAGCGGGGACTGAAGCTTTCTTT; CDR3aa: CATSRAGTEAFF
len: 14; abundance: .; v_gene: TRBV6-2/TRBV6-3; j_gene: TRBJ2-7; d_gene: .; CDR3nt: TGTGCCAGCAGTATATTACAGGGAGACTACGAGCAGTACTTC; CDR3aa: CASSILQGDYEQYF
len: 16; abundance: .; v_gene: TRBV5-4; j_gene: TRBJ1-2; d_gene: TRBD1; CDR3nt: TGTGCCAGCACAACAAGGACAGGGGCCTTCAACTATGGCTACACCTTC; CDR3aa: CASTTRTGAFNYGYTF
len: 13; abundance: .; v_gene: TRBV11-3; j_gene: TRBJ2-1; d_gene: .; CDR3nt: TGTGCCAGCAGCTTACAACCTAGCGAGGAGCAGTTCTTC; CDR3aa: CASSLQPSEEQFF
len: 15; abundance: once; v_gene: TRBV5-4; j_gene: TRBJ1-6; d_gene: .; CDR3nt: TGTGCCAGCAGCTTGTTTCAGGGTGGGAATTCACCCCTCCACTTT; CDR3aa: CASSLFQGGNSPLHF
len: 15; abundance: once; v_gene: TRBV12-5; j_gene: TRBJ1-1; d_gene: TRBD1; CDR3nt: TGTGCTAGTGGACCGGGACAGGCCCCTAACACTGAAGCTTTCTTT; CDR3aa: CASGPGQAPNTEAFF
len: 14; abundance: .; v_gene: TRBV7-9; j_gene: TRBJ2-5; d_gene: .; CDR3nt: TGTGCCAGCAGCTCAGAGACGGGGGTGGAGACCCAGTACTTC; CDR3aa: CASSSETGVETQYF
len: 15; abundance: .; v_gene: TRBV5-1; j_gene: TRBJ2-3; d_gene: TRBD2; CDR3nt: TGCGCCAGCAGCTTGGTGGGGGGGAACACAGATACGCAGTATTTT; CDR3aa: CASSLVGGNTDTQYF
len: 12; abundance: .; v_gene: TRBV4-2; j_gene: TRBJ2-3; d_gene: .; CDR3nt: TGTGCCAGCAGCCAATCGGTGGATACGCAGTATTTT; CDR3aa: CASSQSVDTQYF
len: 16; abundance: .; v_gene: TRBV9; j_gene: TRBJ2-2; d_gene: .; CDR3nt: TGTGCCAGCAGCGAGACAGCAGGGTACGTCGCCGGGGAGCTGTTTTTT; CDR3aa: CASSETAGYVAGELFF
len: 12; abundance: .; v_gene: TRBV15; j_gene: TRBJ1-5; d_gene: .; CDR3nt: TGTGCCACCAGCAGAACGAACGGGCCCCAGCATTTT; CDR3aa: CATSRTNGPQHF
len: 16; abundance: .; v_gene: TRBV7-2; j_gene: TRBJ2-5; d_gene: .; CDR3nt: TGTGCCAGCTCCCTACCCGGGGGTTTAGGGGTAAAGACCCAGTACTTC; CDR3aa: CASSLPGGLGVKTQYF
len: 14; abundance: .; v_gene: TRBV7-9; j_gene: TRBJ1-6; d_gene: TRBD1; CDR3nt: TGTGCCAGCAGCCCAGACAGGGGATTTTCACCCCTCCACTTT; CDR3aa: CASSPDRGFSPLHF
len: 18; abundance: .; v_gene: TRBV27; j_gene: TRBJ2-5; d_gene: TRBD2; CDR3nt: TGTGCCAGCAGTAAAGGTGGGGGAGCGGGGGGGCCCGTGGAGACCCAGTACTTC; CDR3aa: CASSKGGGAGGPVETQYF
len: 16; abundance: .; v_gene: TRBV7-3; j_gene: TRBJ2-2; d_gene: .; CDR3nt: TGTGCCAGCAGCCTTCAAGGGGGACTAAACACCGGGGAGCTGTTTTTT; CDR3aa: CASSLQGGLNTGELFF
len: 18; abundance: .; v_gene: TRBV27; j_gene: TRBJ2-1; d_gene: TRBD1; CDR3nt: TGTGCCAGCAGTTTACCCCGCCTCGACAGGGGGCGCGGGAATGAGCAGTTCTTC; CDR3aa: CASSLPRLDRGRGNEQFF
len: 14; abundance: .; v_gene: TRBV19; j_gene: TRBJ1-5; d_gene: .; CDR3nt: TGTGCCTCAGACCCGGGCCGGAGGGATCAGCCCCAGCATTTT; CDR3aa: CASDPGRRDQPQHF
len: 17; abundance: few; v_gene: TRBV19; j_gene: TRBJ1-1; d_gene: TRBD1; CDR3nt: TGTGCCAGTATCCCGACTCGGCAGGGGGCCTTGAACACTGAAGCTTTCTTT; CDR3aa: CASIPTRQGALNTEAFF
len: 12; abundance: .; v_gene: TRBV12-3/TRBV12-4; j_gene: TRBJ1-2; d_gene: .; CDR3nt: TGTGCCAGCAGTTTAGAACAAAGGGGGTACACCTTC; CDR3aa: CASSLEQRGYTF
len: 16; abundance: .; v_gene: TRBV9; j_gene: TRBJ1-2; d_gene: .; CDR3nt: TGTGCCAGCAGCGCCCAGGGGACCGAGCCCCCCTATGGCTACACCTTC; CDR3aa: CASSAQGTEPPYGYTF
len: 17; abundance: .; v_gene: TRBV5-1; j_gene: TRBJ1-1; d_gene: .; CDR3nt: TGCGCCAGCAGCTACCAACCCACCTGGGGGCCTAACACTGAAGCTTTCTTT; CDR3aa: CASSYQPTWGPNTEAFF
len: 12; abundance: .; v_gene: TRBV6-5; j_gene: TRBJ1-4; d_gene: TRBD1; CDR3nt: TGTGCCAGCAGCGCCGGGACAGGGTATTCGTTTTTT; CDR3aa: CASSAGTGYSFF
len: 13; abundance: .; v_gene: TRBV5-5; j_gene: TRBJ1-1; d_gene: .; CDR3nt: TGTGCCAGCAGCTTGGACATACCCACTGAAGCTTTCTTT; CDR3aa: CASSLDIPTEAFF
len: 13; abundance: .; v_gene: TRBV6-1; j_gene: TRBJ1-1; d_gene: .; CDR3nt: TGTGCCAGCAGTGAAGTCAGGGACACTGAAGCTTTCTTT; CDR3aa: CASSEVRDTEAFF
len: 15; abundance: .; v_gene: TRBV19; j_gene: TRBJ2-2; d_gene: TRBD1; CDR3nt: TGTGCCAGTACCCGAGACAGGGGGCGTAACGGGGAGCTGTTTTTT; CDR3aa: CASTRDRGRNGELFF
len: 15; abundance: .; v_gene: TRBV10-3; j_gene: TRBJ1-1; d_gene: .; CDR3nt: TGTGCCATCAGTACGGATGGGACACTGAACACTGAAGCTTTCTTT; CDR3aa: CAISTDGTLNTEAFF
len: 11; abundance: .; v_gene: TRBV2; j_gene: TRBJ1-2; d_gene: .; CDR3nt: TGTGCCAGTCGACAGGAATATGGCTACACCTTC; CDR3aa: CASRQEYGYTF
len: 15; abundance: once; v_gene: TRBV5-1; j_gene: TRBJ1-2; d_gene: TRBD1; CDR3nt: TGCGCCAGCAGCTCTGGGGACAGGGTGCATCGGGGCTACACCTTC; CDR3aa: CASSSGDRVHRGYTF
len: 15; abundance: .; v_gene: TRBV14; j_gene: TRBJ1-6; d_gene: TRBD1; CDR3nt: TGTGCCAGCAGCCAGGCCGGGACAGGAAATTCACCCCTCCACTTT; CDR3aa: CASSQAGTGNSPLHF
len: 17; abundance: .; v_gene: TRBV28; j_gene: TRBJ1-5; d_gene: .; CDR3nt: TGTGCCAGCAGTGGGCCGGGAGGTGCGGCGGTGGGGCAGCCCCAGCATTTT; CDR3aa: CASSGPGGAAVGQPQHF
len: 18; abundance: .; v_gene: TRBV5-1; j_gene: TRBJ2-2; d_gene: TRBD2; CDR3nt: TGCGCCAGCAGCTTCTACGGAGCGGGGGGACTGAACACCGGGGAGCTGTTTTTT; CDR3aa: CASSFYGAGGLNTGELFF
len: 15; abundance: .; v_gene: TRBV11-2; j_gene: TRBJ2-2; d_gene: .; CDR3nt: TGTGCCAGCAGCTTTGGGGGGACGAACACCGGGGAGCTGTTTTTT; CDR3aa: CASSFGGTNTGELFF